These 11 T cell receptor beta chains originate from one sample sequenced in a study of T cells in localized non-small cell lung cancer (dated by TCRdb to about 2020). The library was obtained by the immunoSEQ multiplex PCR assay. In its TCRdb copy, this immuneACCESS table keeps in-frame sequences only and misses some clones. Where compared with another copy, unresolved V genes explain less than half of these, and the others have no known cause. This sample holds tens of thousands of clones; almost 85% were observed only once. The top ten clones comprise about 13% of the sample. The source was peripheral blood, collected before any cancer treatment. Receptors were obtained from an older female donor with stage I lung adenocarcinoma.

The chain couples TRBV27 to TRBJ1-5; maybe TRBD1 (6 bases). CDR1 MNHEY and CDR2 SMNVEV come from the germline V gene (reference sequence). The CDR3 has 14 residues. Trimming took 5 bases from V and 9 from J, leaving 17 bases between them. CDR3 region: CASSETGPAGPQHF. The CDR3 DNA is TGTGCCAGCAGTGAGACAGGCCCCGCAGGGCCCCAGCATTTT.

Judged by abundance, this clone is medium-sized (0.01 to 0.1%). V and J are TRBV11-2 and TRBJ2-7, with D possibly being TRBD2 (6 bases). Trimming took 6 bases from V and 4 from J, leaving 28 bases between them. The CDR3 runs 18 residues. CDR1 is SGHAT, CDR2 FQNNGV, per germline. For the CDR3, the DNA is TGTGCCAGCAGTCTGGGGGGTCGCACCACAGGAAAATCATACGAGCAGTACTTC. It specifies CASSLGGRTTGKSYEQYF.

The CDR3 region is CASSIPQGAYGYTF. DNA for the CDR3: TGTGCCAGCAGTATCCCCCAGGGGGCGTATGGCTACACCTTC. The chain is built from TRBV6-6 and TRBJ1-2; 8 positions match TRBD1. This CDR3 spans 14 amino acids. CDR1 and CDR2 from the germline V gene are MNHNY and SVGAGI (reference sequence). Unmatched junction bases numbered 7, after V lost 5 bases and J lost 5 bases.

This rearrangement joins TRBV10-1 to TRBJ2-2, with TRBD1 matching over 7 bases. Germline V gives CDR1 WNHNN, CDR2 SYGVQD (reference sequence). Unmatched junction bases numbered 6, after V lost 5 bases and J lost 6 bases. This CDR3 region has 14 residues. The chain's CDR3 is CASSQNQGAGELFF. The CDR3 DNA follows: TGCGCCAGCAGTCAAAATCAGGGGGCCGGGGAGCTGTTTTTT.

This chain uses TRBV5-1 with TRBJ2-3; perhaps TRBD2 as D (6 bases). With 4 bases removed from V and 6 bases from J, the gap between germline ends came to 12 bases. The CDR3 is made up of 13 amino acids. Germline assignment: CDR1 SGHRS and CDR2 YFSETQ. CDR3 amino acids: CASSQTRSDTQYF. The CDR3 coding sequence is TGCGCCAGCAGCCAGACTAGATCGGATACGCAGTATTTT.

The chain uses TRBV7-2 and TRBJ2-7; TRBD2 agrees at 10 bases. This CDR3 has 17 residues. V shed 5 bases and J 5 bases; nucleotides not matched to a gene: 15. The germline gives CDR1 SGHTA, CDR2 FQGNSA. The CDR3 bases are TGTGCCAGCAGCCCCTACCTATCAGCGGGGGGGCCTAACGAGCAGTACTTC. Residues: CASSPYLSAGGPNEQYF.

The gene calls are TRBV6-6 and TRBJ2-5, with a possible D match to TRBD2 (6 bases). The ends were cut back, 7 bases at V and 1 base at J, with 13 bases in the middle. Germline V lookup: CDR1 MNHNY, CDR2 SVGAGI (reference sequence). This CDR3 spans 14 amino acids. This CDR3 reads CASTYFGGQETQYF. CDR3 nucleotide sequence: TGTGCCAGCACTTATTTCGGGGGCCAAGAGACCCAGTACTTC.

V and J are TRBV7-6 and TRBJ1-4, with unresolved D. CDR1 is SGHVS, CDR2 FNYEAQ, per germline. V was pared by 0 bases and J by 0 bases, with 5 bases between. There are 15 residues in the CDR3. The CDR3 sequence: CASSLAQATNEKLFF. The CDR3 DNA reads TGTGCCAGCAGCTTAGCACAAGCAACTAATGAAAAACTGTTTTTT. The variable domain in full, completed from reference TRBV7-6 and TRBJ1-4, reads GAGVSQSPRYKVTKRGQDVALRCDPISGHVSLYWYRQALGQGPEFLTYFNYEAQQDKSGLPNDRFSAERPEGSISTLTIQRTEQRDSAMYRCASSLAQATNEKLFFGSGTQLSVL.

V gene TRBV2 combines with J gene TRBJ1-1; the D is unclear. With 8 bases removed from V and 2 bases from J, the gap between germline ends came to 12 bases. Germline V gene sequence: CDR1 SNHLY, CDR2 FYNNEI. CDR3 size: 13 residues. CDR3 nucleotides: TGTGCCAGCCACAGAGACTTTAACACTGAAGCTTTCTTT. Translation gives CASHRDFNTEAFF.

This clone occurred a few times. The CDR3 is CASSPGKVWAFF. In DNA form, the CDR3 reads TGTGCCAGCAGCCCCGGGAAGGTATGGGCTTTCTTT. The chain has TRBV11-2 and TRBJ1-1; D gene ambiguous. The CDR3 extends over 12 amino acids. In germline, CDR1 is SGHAT, CDR2 FQNNGV. The germline V and J ends were trimmed by 5 bases and 11 bases, with 15 bases remaining between them.

This clone came up a few times. The genes are TRBV21-1 and TRBJ1-1; TRBD1 reflects the table's D call only, with no check against the DNA. TRBV21-1 is a known pseudogene. There are 15 residues in the CDR3. CDR3: CASSVRDRERSEAFF. CDR3 nucleotides: TGTGCCAGCAGCGTACGTGACAGGGAACGTTCTGAAGCTTTCTTT.